This T cell receptor beta chain was profiled in a study of neurological immune-mediated disorders. Overall study findings and caveats: Private repertoires in all groups were suggested by the finding that expanded clones across subjects shared no CDR3 amino acid sequences. HTLV-1-associated myelopathy had the most TCR clonal expansion, and multiple sclerosis had the least, less than healthy controls.

A blood bank in Maryland, USA, provided the volunteers who served as healthy controls. The sample holds many counts of this clonotype. Its specificity is not known. The authors produced cDNA by 5'RACE using 10-nucleotide random UMIs. TCRdb called the 5' RACE reads again in MiXCR, with one record for every CDR3 protein. The sample lists 75,000 to 85,000 distinct CDR3 sequences, under 20% seen once, with about 16% in the top ten. The clonotype originates from a woman aged 40 to 50 in good health. The sequenced sample was PBMCs.

This chain's CDR3 is CASSPWTSGGLPTDTQYF. For the CDR3, the DNA is TGCGCCAGCAGCCCCTGGACTAGCGGGGGATTGCCGACAGATACGCAGTATTTT. The gene calls are TRBV5-1 and TRBJ2-3, with TRBD2 matching over 13 bases. V lost 4 bases to trimming and J lost 3 bases; unmatched junction nucleotides: 11. The CDR3 is 18 residues long. Germline CDR1 and CDR2: SGHRS and YFSETQ. Based on the CDR3 plus reference TRBV5-1 and TRBJ2-3, the full variable domain is KAGVTQTPRYLIKTRGQQVTLSCSPISGHRSVSWYQQTPGQGLQFLFEYFSETQRNKGNFPGRFSGRQFSNSRSEMNVSTLELGDSALYLCASSPWTSGGLPTDTQYFGPGTRLTVL.